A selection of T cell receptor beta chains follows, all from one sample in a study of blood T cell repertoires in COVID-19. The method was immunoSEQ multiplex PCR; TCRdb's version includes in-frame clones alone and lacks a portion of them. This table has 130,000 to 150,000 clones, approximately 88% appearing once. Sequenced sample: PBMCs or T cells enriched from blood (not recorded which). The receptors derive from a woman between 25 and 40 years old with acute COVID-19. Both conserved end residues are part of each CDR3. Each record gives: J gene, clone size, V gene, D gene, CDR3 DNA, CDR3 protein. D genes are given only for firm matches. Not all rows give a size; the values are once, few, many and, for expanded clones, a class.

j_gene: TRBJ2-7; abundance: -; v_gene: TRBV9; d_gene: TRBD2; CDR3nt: TGTGCCAGCAGCGCGGGACTAGCGGGAGTAGGGTACGAGCAGTACTTC; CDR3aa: CASSAGLAGVGYEQYF
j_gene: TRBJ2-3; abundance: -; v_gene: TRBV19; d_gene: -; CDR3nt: TGTGCCAGTAGTGTGGGTTGGAGCTACGATACGCAGTATTTT; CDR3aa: CASSVGWSYDTQYF
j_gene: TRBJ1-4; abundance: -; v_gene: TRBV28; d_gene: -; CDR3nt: TGTGCCAGCATCTCCGGACTGAGGGCAACTAATGAAAAACTGTTTTTT; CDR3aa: CASISGLRATNEKLFF
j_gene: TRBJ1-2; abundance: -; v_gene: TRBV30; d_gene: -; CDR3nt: TGTGCCTGGAGAGGATCTGGGCAGGGCCCCTATGGCTACACCTTC; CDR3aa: CAWRGSGQGPYGYTF
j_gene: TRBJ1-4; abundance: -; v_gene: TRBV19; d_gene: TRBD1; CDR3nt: TGTGCCAGTAGCAAAGGGACAGTGGCTGAAAAACTGTTTTTT; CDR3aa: CASSKGTVAEKLFF
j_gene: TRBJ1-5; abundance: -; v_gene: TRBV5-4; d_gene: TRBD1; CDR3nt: TGTGCCAGCAGCCATGACAGGGCGGGATATAGCAATCAGCCCCAGCATTTT; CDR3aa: CASSHDRAGYSNQPQHF
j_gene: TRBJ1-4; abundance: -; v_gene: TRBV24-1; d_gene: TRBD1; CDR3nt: TGTGCCACCAGTGACCCCGGGACAGGGGGGGAAAAACTGTTTTTT; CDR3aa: CATSDPGTGGEKLFF
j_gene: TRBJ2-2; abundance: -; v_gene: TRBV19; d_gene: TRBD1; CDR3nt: TGTGCCAGTAGTACATTTGAGACAGGGCGGCGGACCGGGGAGCTGTTTTTT; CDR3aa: CASSTFETGRRTGELFF
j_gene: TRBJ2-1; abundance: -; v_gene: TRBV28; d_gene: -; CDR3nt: TGTGCCAGCAGCCCGACAGTGGTCTACAATGAGCAGTTCTTC; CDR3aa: CASSPTVVYNEQFF
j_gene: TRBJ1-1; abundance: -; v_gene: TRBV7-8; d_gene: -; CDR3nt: TGTGCCAGCAGCTTAGAGTTCAACAGTCTCGAAGCTTTCTTT; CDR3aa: CASSLEFNSLEAFF
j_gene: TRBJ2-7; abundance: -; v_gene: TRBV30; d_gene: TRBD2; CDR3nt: TGTGCCTGGAGAGAGCTAGCGGGAGAGTCCTACGAGCAGTACTTC; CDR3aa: CAWRELAGESYEQYF
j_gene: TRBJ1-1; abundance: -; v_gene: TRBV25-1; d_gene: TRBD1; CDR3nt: TGTGCCAGCAGTGTAGGGGGCCCCACTGAAGCTTTCTTT; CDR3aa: CASSVGGPTEAFF
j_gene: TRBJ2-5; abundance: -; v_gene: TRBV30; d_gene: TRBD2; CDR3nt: TGTGCCTGGAGGAAACGAGGCATATTCGCGGGAGAGGAGACCCAGTACTTC; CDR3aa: CAWRKRGIFAGEETQYF
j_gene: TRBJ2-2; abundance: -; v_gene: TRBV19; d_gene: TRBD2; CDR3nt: TGTGCCAGTACTAGGGCACCCGGGAGGGCCACCACCGGGGAGCTGTTTTTT; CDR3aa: CASTRAPGRATTGELFF
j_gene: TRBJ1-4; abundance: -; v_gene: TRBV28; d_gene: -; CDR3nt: TGTGCCAGCAGTCCCCTAGAACCTAATGAAAAACTGTTTTTT; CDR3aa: CASSPLEPNEKLFF
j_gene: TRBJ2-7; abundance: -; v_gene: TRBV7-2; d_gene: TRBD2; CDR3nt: TGTGCCAGCAGCTTATCTTCCGGGAGGGCCACGTACGAGCAGTACTTC; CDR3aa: CASSLSSGRATYEQYF
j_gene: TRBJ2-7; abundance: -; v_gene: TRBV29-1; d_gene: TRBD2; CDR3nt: TGCAGCGCCGGCGGGACTAGCGGGATCTACGAGCAGTACTTC; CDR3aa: CSAGGTSGIYEQYF
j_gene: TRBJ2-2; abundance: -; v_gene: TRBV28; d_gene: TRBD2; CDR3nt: TGTGCCAGCAGTTTGTGGGGGACTAGCGGGGTCTCGGGGGAGCTGTTTTTT; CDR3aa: CASSLWGTSGVSGELFF
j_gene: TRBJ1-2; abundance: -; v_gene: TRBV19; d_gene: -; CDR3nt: TGTGCCAGTAGTATAACAGCAGGCCTCTATGGCTACACCTTC; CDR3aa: CASSITAGLYGYTF
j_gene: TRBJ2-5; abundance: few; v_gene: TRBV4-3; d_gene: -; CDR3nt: TGCGCCAGCAGCCAATGGACGGGGGTAGATACCCAGTACTTC; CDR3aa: CASSQWTGVDTQYF
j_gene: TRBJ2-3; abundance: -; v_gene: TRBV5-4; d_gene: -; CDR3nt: TGTGCCAGCAGCTCGAAACAGGGATCTACAGATACGCAGTATTTT; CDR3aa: CASSSKQGSTDTQYF
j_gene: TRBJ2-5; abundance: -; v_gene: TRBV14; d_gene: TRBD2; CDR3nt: TGTGCCAGCAGCCAAGCTCTAGCGGGAGAGACCCAGTACTTC; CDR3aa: CASSQALAGETQYF
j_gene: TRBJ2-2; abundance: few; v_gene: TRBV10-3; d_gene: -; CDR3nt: TGTGCCATCAGTGAGTCAGTAGGAGTTCGCACCGGGGAGCTGTTTTTT; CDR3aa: CAISESVGVRTGELFF
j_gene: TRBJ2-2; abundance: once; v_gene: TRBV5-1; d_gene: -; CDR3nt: TGCGCCAGCAGCTCCCTTCCAGGGTCCGGGGAGCTGTTTTTT; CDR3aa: CASSSLPGSGELFF
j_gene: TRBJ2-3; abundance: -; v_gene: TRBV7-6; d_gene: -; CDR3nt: TGTGCCAGCAGCTTAGACGGCGGGCCGACTAGCACAGATACGCAGTATTTT; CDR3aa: CASSLDGGPTSTDTQYF
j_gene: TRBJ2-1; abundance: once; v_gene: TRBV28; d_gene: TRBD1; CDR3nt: TGTGCCAGCAAGGAACCGGGACAGCTGCACAATGAGCAGTTCTTC; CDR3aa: CASKEPGQLHNEQFF
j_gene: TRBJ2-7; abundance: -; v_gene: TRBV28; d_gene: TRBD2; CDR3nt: TGTGCCAGCAGTTTAGGGGGGGAGGGATCCTACGAGCAGTACTTC; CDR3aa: CASSLGGEGSYEQYF
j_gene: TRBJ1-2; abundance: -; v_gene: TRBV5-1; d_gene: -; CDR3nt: TGCGCCAGCAGCACCACAGGGATTTCTGGCTACACCTTC; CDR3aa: CASSTTGISGYTF